This T cell receptor (beta chain) was found in a study of cytomegalovirus exposure and HLA in healthy donors. CDR3 length: 12 residues. Germline CDR1 SGDLS, CDR2 YYNGEE. V dropped 0 bases and J dropped 10 bases, with 8 bases sitting between them. A multiplex PCR was run with 60 Vbeta primers and 13 Jbeta primers. Using immunoSEQ multiplex PCR, the repertoire was profiled, and TCRdb retains in-frame clones only, with some absent. The repertoire holds approximately 270,000 clones, approximately 80% seen once, with about 0.3% in the top ten. The TCR sequence derives from a girl aged 2 to 9 in good health and CMV-seronegative. Sequencing was carried out using PBMCs. This chain uses TRBV9 with TRBJ2-1, with TRBD2 as a possible D gene (6 bases). The chain's CDR3 is CASSVGSGEQFF. The CDR3 DNA sequence: TGTGCCAGCAGCGTAGGAAGCGGGGAGCAGTTCTTC.